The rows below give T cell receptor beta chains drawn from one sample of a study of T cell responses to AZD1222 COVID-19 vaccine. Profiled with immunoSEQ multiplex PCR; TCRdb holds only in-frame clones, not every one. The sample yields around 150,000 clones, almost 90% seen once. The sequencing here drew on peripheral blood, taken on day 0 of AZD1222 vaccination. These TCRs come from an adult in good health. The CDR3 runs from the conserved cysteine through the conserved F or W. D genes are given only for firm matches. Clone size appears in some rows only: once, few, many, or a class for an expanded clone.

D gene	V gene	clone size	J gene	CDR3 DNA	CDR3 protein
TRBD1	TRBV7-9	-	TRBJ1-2	TGTGCCAGCAGCTTGGACAGGGAGGGCTACACCTTC	CASSLDREGYTF
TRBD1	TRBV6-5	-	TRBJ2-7	TGTGCCAGCAGCCAGGACAGGGCTTCTCACGAGCAGTACTTC	CASSQDRASHEQYF
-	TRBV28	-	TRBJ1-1	TGTGCCAGCAGTTTAACCGAGACTGAAGCTTTCTTT	CASSLTETEAFF
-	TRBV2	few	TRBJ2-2	TGTGCCAGCAGTGAAGCATACAGGGACACCGGGGAGCTGTTTTTT	CASSEAYRDTGELFF
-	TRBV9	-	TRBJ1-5	TGTGCCAGCAGCGTAGCTGGGGTAAGCAATCAGCCCCAGCATTTT	CASSVAGVSNQPQHF
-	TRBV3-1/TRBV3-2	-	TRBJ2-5	TGTGCCAGCAGCCAAGAGTCCCCCCAGAGCATCGGGACCCAGTACTTC	CASSQESPQSIGTQYF
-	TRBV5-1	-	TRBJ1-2	TGCGCCAGCAGCTGGGACGGTCTACTCTACACCTTC	CASSWDGLLYTF
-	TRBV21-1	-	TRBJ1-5	TGTGCCAGCAGCAAAGAGTTGGGCAATCAGCCCCAGCATTTT	CASSKELGNQPQHF
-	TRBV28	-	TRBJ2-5	TGTGCCAGCAGTCTACTAGGGCCATTGGAGACCCAGTACTTC	CASSLLGPLETQYF
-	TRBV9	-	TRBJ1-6	TGTGCCAGCAGCGCGCGGGACTCCACTCGCTCCTATAATTCACCCCTCCACTTT	CASSARDSTRSYNSPLHF
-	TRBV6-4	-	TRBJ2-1	TGTGCCAGCAGCCTAGGGGGAAACTACAATGAGCAGTTCTTC	CASSLGGNYNEQFF
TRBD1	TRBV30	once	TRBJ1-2	TGTGCCTGGAGTGTAGGAGTCGGACAGGGAGGTTATGGCTACACCTTC	CAWSVGVGQGGYGYTF
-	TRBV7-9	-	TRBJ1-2	TGTGCCAGCAGCCCAGGGACAATCCATCCCTATGGCTACACCTTC	CASSPGTIHPYGYTF
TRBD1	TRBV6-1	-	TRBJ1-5	TGTGCCAGCAGTGACCCCGCTGGGACAGGGATGAGGCAGCCCCAGCATTTT	CASSDPAGTGMRQPQHF
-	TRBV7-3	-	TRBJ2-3	TGTGCCAGCAGCCTAGGGCCTAGCACAGATACGCAGTATTTT	CASSLGPSTDTQYF